This entry concerns a single T cell receptor beta chain. Its specificity is unknown. This CDR3 region has 15 residues. The germline V and J ends were trimmed by 0 bases and 1 base, with 9 bases remaining between them. Per germline, CDR1 SEHNR and CDR2 FQNEAQ (reference sequence). This entry comes from a study of blood T cells in healthy people across ages. Whole-study results and caveats: For the donors, CMV status was unknown and possibly confounded expanded clonotype changes. It was held that the diversity estimates obtained from one million T cells were underestimates. Observed TCR beta diversity showed a strong correlation with the percentage of naive T cells as measured by flow cytometry. Whereas aged donors had fewer naive CD4+ cells, long-lived donors had more of them and higher diversity.

Alongside a J-beta primer mix, a sample-barcoded 5' primer served in a second PCR lasting about 6 to 11 cycles. TCRdb ran MiXCR on the 5' RACE reads and lists one entry per CDR3 protein. This table has about 1.7 million distinct CDR3 sequences, 25% to 30% appearing once. This TCR was sampled from a woman aged 25 to 39 in good health. The sequencing sample was made of blood. The chain employs TRBV7-9 and TRBJ1-2; no clear D gene. CDR3 sequence reads: CASSLAQPVNYGYTF. CDR3 in DNA: TGTGCCAGCAGCTTAGCGCAACCGGTTAACTATGGCTACACCTTC.